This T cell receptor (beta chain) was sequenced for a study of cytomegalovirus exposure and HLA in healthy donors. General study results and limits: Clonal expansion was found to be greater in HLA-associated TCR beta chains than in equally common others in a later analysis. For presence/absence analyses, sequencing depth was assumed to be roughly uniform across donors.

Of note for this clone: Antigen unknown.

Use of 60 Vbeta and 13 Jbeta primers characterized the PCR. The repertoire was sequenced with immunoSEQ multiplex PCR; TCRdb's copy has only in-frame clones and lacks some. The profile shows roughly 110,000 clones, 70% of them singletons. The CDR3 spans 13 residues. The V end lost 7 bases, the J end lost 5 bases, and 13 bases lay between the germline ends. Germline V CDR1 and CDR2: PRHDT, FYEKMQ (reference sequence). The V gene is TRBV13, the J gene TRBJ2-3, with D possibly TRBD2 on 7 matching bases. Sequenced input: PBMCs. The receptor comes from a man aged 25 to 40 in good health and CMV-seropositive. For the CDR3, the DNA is TGTGCCAGCAAGGGGGGGCGGTTAGATACGCAGTATTTT. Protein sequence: CASKGGRLDTQYF.